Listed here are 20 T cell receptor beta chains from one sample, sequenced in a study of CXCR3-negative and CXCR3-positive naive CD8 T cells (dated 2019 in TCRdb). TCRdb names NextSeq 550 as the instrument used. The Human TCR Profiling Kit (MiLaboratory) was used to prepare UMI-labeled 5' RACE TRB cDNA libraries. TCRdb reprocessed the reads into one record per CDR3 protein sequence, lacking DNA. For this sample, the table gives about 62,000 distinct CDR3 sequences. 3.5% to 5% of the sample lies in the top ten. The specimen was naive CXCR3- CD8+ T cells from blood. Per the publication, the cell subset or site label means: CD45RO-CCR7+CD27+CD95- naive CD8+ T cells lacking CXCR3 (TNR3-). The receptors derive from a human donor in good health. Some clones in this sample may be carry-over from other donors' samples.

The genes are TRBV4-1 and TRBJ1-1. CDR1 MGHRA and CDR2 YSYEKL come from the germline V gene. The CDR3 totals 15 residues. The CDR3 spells CASSQEAGTNTEAFF.

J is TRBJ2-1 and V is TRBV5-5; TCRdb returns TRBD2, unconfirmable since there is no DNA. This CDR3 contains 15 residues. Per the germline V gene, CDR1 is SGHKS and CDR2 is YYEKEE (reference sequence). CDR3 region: CASSLVGSANNEQFF.

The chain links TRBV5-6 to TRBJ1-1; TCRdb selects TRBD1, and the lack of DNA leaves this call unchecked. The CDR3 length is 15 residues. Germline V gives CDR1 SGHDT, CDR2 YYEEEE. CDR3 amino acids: CASRGEGGWGTEAFF.

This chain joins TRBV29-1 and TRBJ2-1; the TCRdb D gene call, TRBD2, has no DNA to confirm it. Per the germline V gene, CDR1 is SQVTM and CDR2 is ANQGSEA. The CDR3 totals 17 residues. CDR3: CSVEFSGSSISYNEQFF.

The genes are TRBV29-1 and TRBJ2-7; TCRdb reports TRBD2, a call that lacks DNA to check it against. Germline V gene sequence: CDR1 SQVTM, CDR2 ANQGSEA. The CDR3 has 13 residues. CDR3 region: CSVEMGQNYEQYF.

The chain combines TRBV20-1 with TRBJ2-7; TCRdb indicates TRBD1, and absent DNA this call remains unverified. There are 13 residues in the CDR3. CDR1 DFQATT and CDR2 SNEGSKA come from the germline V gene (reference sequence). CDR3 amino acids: CSAREQGGYEQYF.

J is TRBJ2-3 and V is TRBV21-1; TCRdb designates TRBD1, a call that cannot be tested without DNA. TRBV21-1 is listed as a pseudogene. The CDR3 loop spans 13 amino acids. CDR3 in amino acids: CASSWPGMNTQYF.

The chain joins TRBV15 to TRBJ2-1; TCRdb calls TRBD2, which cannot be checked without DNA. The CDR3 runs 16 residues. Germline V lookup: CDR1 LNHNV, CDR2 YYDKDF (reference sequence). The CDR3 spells CATSYTGTSPYNEQFF.

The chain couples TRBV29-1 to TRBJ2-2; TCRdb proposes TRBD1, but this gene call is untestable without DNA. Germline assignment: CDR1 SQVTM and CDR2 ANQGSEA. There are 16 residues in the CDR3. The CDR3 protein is CSVLTGAPSNTGELFF.

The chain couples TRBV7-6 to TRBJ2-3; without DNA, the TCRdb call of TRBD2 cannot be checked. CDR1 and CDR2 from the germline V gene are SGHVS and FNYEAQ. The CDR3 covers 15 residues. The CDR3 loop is CASSFVGPSTDTQYF.

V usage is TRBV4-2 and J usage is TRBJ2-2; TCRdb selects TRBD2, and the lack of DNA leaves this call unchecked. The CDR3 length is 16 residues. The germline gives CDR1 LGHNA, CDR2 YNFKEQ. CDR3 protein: CASSQERLAGAGELFF.

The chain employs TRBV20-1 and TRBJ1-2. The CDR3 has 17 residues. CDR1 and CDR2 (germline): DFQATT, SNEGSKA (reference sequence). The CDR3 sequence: CSARGVRPKEHNYGYTF.

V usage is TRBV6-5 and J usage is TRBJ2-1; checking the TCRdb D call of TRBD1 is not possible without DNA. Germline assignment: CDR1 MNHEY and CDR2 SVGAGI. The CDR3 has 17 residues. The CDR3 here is CASSLSPETGGWNEQFF.

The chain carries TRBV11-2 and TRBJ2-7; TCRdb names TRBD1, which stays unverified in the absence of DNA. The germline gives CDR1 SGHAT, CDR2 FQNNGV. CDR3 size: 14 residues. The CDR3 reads CASSPPGQGYEQYF.

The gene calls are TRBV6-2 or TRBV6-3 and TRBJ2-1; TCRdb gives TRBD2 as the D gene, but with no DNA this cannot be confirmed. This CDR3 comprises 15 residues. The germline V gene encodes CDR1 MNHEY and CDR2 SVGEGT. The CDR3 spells CASSLDAGGYNEQFF.

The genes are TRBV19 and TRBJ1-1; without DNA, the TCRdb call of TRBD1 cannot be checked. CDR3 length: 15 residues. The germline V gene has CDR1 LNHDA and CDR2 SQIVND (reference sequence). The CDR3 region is CASSLQQGAPIEAFF.

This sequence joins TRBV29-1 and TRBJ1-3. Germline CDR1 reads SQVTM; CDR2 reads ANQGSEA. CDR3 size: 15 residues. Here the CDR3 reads CSASRFELGGNTIYF.

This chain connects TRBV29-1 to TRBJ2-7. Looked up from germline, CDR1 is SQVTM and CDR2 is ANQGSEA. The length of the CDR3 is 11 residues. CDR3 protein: CSVDRFYEQYF.

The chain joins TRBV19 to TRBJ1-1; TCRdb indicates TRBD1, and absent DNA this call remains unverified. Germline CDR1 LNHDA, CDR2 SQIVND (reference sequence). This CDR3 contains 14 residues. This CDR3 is CASSMSGVVTEAFF.

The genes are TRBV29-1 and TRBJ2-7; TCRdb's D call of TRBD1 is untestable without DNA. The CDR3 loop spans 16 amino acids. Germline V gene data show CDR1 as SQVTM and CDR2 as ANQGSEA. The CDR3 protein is CSVEGPVGDPSYEQYF.